These 18 T cell receptor beta chains came from one sample sequenced in a study of T cell repertoires in cytomegalovirus infection. TCRdb itself ran the reads through MiXCR, one entry per CDR3 protein. The sample carries hundreds of thousands of distinct CDR3 sequences, about a sixth recorded once. Sequencing was performed on PBMCs. These receptors were collected from a human donor in good health (CMV status not recorded). Some clones in this sample may be carry-over from other donors' samples.

The rearrangement uses TRBV5-5 and TRBJ2-7, with D possibly being TRBD2 (5 bases). The V end was cut by 0 bases, the J end by 6 bases, with 16 bases between. This CDR3 is built from 15 residues. Germline V CDR1 and CDR2: SGHKS, YYEKEE (reference sequence). The CDR3 region has the DNA TGTGCCAGCAGCTTGGGACTGGGAGTAGGAGTCGAGCAGTACTTC. Translation: CASSLGLGVGVEQYF.

This clonotype was observed at least ten times. The gene calls are TRBV7-7 and TRBJ2-5; TRBD1 might be the D (6 bases). Germline lookup yields CDR1 SSHAT and CDR2 FNYEAQ (reference sequence). CDR3 size: 14 residues. Between the trimmed V and J ends, which lost 5 bases and 7 bases, there was a span of 17 bases. The CDR3 sequence is CASSLGRMTGTQYF. The CDR3 coding sequence is TGTGCCAGCAGCCTGGGACGGATGACAGGGACCCAGTACTTC. Variable domain in full (rest from reference TRBV7-7 and TRBJ2-5): GAGVSQSPRYKVTKRGQDVTLRCDPISSHATLYWYQQALGQGPEFLTYFNYEAQPDKSGLPSDRFSAERPEGSISTLTIQRTEQRDSAMYRCASSLGRMTGTQYFGPGTRLLVL.

There are a few counts of this clonotype. This chain connects TRBV7-9 to TRBJ2-5, with 13 bases matching TRBD2. The length of the CDR3 is 16 residues. V trimming: 3 bases; J trimming: 4 bases; junction bases outside the gene matches: 5. In germline, CDR1 is SEHNR, CDR2 FQNEAQ (reference sequence). CDR3 bases: TGTGCCAGCAGCTTTGGACTAGCGGGAGTGACAGAGACCCAGTACTTC. It encodes CASSFGLAGVTETQYF.

This clonotype was recorded many times. The chain combines TRBV7-2 with TRBJ2-3, with 9 bases matching TRBD2. The germline V gene has CDR1 SGHTA and CDR2 FQGNSA. The CDR3 loop spans 15 amino acids. Trimming at V came to 1 base and at J to 11 bases, leaving 10 bases not matched to a gene. The CDR3 protein is CASSLGGGGGALQYF. The DNA for the CDR3 is TGTGCCAGCAGCTTAGGGGGTGGCGGGGGGGCCTTGCAGTATTTT. Full variable domain (remainder filled in from reference TRBV7-2 and TRBJ2-3): GAGVSQSPSNKVTEKGKDVELRCDPISGHTALYWYRQSLGQGLEFLIYFQGNSAPDKSGLPSDRFSAERTGGSVSTLTIQRTQQEDSAVYLCASSLGGGGGALQYFGPGTRLTVL.

This clonotype was recorded many times. This rearrangement joins TRBV28 to TRBJ2-5; 9 nucleotides agree with TRBD2. This CDR3 contains 17 residues. Looked up from germline, CDR1 is MDHEN and CDR2 is SYDVKM. The junction had 13 bases not matched to a gene; V was cut back by 3 bases and J by 5 bases. The CDR3 region has the DNA TGTGCCAGCAGTTTCCTCGTCGCGGGGGGGCCATTCGAGACCCAGTACTTC. Its protein is CASSFLVAGGPFETQYF.

This clonotype was picked up many times. The CDR3 bases are TGTGCCAGCACATCCGGGTTTACCTACAATGAGCAGTTCTTC. It codes for CASTSGFTYNEQFF. V is TRBV2 and J is TRBJ2-1, with D uncertain. This CDR3 contains 14 residues. The germline CDR1 and CDR2 sequences are SNHLY and FYNNEI. The V end was cut by 7 bases, the J end by 2 bases, with 12 bases between.

In this sample, this clonotype turned up many times. One end of the junction fails to match germline, which may point to a read error. In DNA form, the CDR3 reads TGTGCCAGCAGTTTAGACCAAGAGACCCAGTACTTC. This sequence encodes CASSLDQETQYF. The chain uses TRBV11-2 and TRBJ2-5; no clear D. Per germline, CDR1 SGHAT and CDR2 FQNNGV. This CDR3 has 12 residues. The variable domain in full, completed from reference TRBV11-2 and TRBJ2-5, reads EAGVAQSPRYKIIEKRQSVAFWCNPISGHATLYWYQQILGQGPKLLIQFQNNGVVDDSQLPKDRFSAERLKGVDSTLKIQPAKLEDSAVYLCASSLDQETQYFGPGTRLLVL.

V is TRBV20-1 and J is TRBJ2-3, with 9 bases that match TRBD2. Germline lookup yields CDR1 DFQATT and CDR2 SNEGSKA (reference sequence). Trimming took 6 bases from V and 2 from J; bases not matched to a gene: 15. This CDR3 has 17 amino acids. CDR3 DNA: TGCAGTGCCCCCGGGGCGGGAGGGTATCGTCCCACAGATACGCAGTATTTT. Protein sequence: CSAPGAGGYRPTDTQYF.

The chain links TRBV27 to TRBJ2-1; D is perhaps TRBD1 or TRBD2 (5 bases each). The CDR3 is made up of 13 amino acids. The germline V and J ends were trimmed by 5 bases and 8 bases, with 13 bases remaining between them. CDR1 is MNHEY and CDR2 is SMNVEV in the germline V gene (reference sequence). CDR3 sequence (DNA): TGTGCCAGCAGTGGGACCAGGGCTGATGAGCAGTTCTTC. Protein sequence: CASSGTRADEQFF.

This clonotype was detected many times. The chain uses TRBV6-6 and TRBJ2-2, with D possibly being TRBD1 (6 bases). The CDR3 has 15 amino acids. Trimming stripped 6 bases from V and 7 bases from J, with 18 bases between. The germline V gene encodes CDR1 MNHNY and CDR2 SVGAGI (reference sequence). The CDR3 DNA reads TGTGCCAGCAGCGAGGGACACGGCAAGGGCGGGGAGCTGTTTTTT. Amino acids: CASSEGHGKGGELFF.

This clonotype appeared many times. The CDR3 DNA follows: TGTGCCAGCAGCTTAGCAGCGGGGGACTACGAGCAGTACTTC. Protein product: CASSLAAGDYEQYF. The gene calls are TRBV7-2 and TRBJ2-7; 8 bases line up with TRBD2. V shed 0 bases and J 3 bases; nucleotides not matched to a gene: 1. Germline assignment: CDR1 SGHTA and CDR2 FQGNSA. CDR3 size: 14 residues.

The chain uses TRBV2 and TRBJ1-4; TRBD1 might be the D (5 bases). Deletions cut 7 bases from V and 4 bases from J, with 16 bases between. Per the germline V gene, CDR1 is SNHLY and CDR2 is FYNNEI. The CDR3 extends over 15 amino acids. CDR3 in amino acids: CASTSSGRSNEKLFF. Here the CDR3 DNA reads TGTGCCAGCACCAGCTCGGGACGGAGTAATGAAAAACTGTTTTTT.

Many counts were recorded for this clonotype. The CDR3 spells CASSHRQTNTQYF. In nucleotides, the CDR3 is TGTGCCAGCAGCCACAGACAAACCAATACGCAGTATTTT. This sequence joins TRBV7-2 and TRBJ2-3; D is undetermined. CDR3 size: 13 residues. Trimming removed 5 bases at V and 7 bases at J, with 13 bases between. CDR1 is SGHTA, CDR2 FQGNSA, per germline.

This clonotype was detected ten times or more. The J gene is TRBJ2-3, the V gene TRBV20-1; 10 bases fit TRBD2. Per the germline V gene, CDR1 is DFQATT and CDR2 is SNEGSKA (reference sequence). J lost 2 bases, V lost 2 bases, and 4 bases had no gene match. The CDR3 runs 15 residues. The CDR3 protein is CSARKLAGFTDTQYF. The CDR3 bases are TGCAGTGCTAGAAAACTAGCGGGGTTCACAGATACGCAGTATTTT.

A word on this clonotype: This is likely a read error, given that the CDR3 carries no conserved phenylalanine or tryptophan at its end. The rearrangement uses TRBV7-2 and TRBJ1-5; no reliable D call. Germline values: CDR1 SGHTA, CDR2 FQGNSA. The CDR3 extends over 16 amino acids. V gave up 5 bases and J gave up 3 bases, with 17 bases separating them. The CDR3 DNA reads as TGTGCCAGCAGCCCTCTGACAAAGAGGGACAATCAGCCCCAGCATGGT. It yields the protein CASSPLTKRDNQPQHG.

This clonotype showed up just a few times. This rearrangement joins TRBV29-1 to TRBJ2-3; 7 bases line up with TRBD1. Germline V CDR1 and CDR2: SQVTM, ANQGSEA. V lost 4 bases, J lost 1 base, and 5 bases stayed unmatched. The length of the CDR3 is 14 residues. In nucleotides, the CDR3 is TGCAGCGTTGCGGTAGGGGGCCGCACAGATACGCAGTATTTT. This gives the protein CSVAVGGRTDTQYF.

The CDR3, as DNA: TGCGCCAGCAGTGAGACAGGGAGGGTCTACGAGCAGTACTTC. Its protein product is CASSETGRVYEQYF. The chain joins TRBV10-1 to TRBJ2-7, with D tentatively TRBD2 (7 bases). Germline lookup yields CDR1 WNHNN and CDR2 SYGVQD (reference sequence). V was cut by 2 bases and J by 3 bases, with 11 bases left in between. This CDR3 is built from 14 residues.

There are a few counts of this clonotype. The rearrangement joins TRBV12-3 or TRBV12-4 to TRBJ2-1, with 8 bases lining up with TRBD2. The CDR3 is 14 amino acids. Germline trimming cut 3 bases from V and 8 bases from J; bases unmatched to any gene: 6. The CDR3 loop is CASSLGLEGDEQFF. CDR3 sequence (DNA): TGTGCCAGCAGTTTGGGACTAGAGGGGGATGAGCAGTTCTTC.